The 32 T cell receptor beta chains listed next were all sequenced from one sample in a study of shared clonotypes between healthy human individuals. Terminally differentiated effector memory CD45RA+ cells were excluded by CCR7 positive selection of CD45RO-negative cells. Generated by immunoSEQ multiplex PCR, the TCRdb table keeps only in-frame clones and is missing some. The table has under 2,000,000 clones, around 96% seen once. The sequenced sample consisted of naive CD8+ T cells sorted from blood. These receptors were collected from a man between 18 and 35 years old in good health.

This chain joins TRBV6-5 and TRBJ2-7; D is possibly TRBD1 (5 bases). Per the germline V gene, CDR1 is MNHEY and CDR2 is SVGAGI. The CDR3 loop spans 16 amino acids. Deletions cut 0 bases from V and 0 bases from J, with 12 bases between. The CDR3 loop reads CASSYSGLFGSYEQYF. Written as DNA, the CDR3 is TGTGCCAGCAGTTACTCGGGGCTTTTCGGCTCCTACGAGCAGTACTTC.

The J gene is TRBJ1-4, the V gene TRBV19; unclear D gene. Germline CDR1 reads LNHDA; CDR2 reads SQIVND (reference sequence). The CDR3 has 13 amino acids. Trimming cost V 7 bases and J 8 bases, with 14 bases left between them. CDR3 in DNA: TGTGCCAGTATGGGTGACGGCAAAGAAAAACTGTTTTTT. It translates to CASMGDGKEKLFF.

Regarding this clone: One end of the junction varies from germline; a read error may be responsible. The chain is built from TRBV6-5 and TRBJ2-7, with TRBD1 matching 7 bases. Germline V CDR1 and CDR2: MNHEY, SVGAGI. This CDR3 has 14 amino acids. CDR3 protein: CAISPGQLTYEQYF. The CDR3 DNA is TGTGCCATCAGTCCGGGACAGCTAACTTACGAGCAGTACTTC.

The chain is built from TRBV4-2 and TRBJ1-1, with unresolved D. The CDR3 is made up of 15 amino acids. CDR1 and CDR2 from the germline V gene are LGHNA and YNFKEQ. The V end was cut by 1 base, the J end by 0 bases, with 9 bases between. This CDR3 is CASSQVGQMNTEAFF. DNA for the CDR3: TGTGCCAGCAGCCAAGTTGGGCAAATGAACACTGAAGCTTTCTTT.

Comments on this clone: This specimen includes other DNA sequences encoding the same CDR3. This chain connects TRBV4-1 to TRBJ2-3; D remains ambiguous. This CDR3 has 13 residues. V lost 1 base to trimming and J lost 2 bases, with 4 bases between them. Germline V gene lookup returns CDR1 MGHRA and CDR2 YSYEKL. Here the CDR3 DNA reads TGCGCCAGCAGCCAAGGCCTCACAGATACGCAGTATTTT. Protein sequence: CASSQGLTDTQYF.

V and J are TRBV27 and TRBJ2-3; D is unclear. Germline V CDR1 and CDR2: MNHEY, SMNVEV (reference sequence). V lost 5 bases to trimming and J lost 4 bases, with 13 bases between them. The CDR3 totals 14 residues. The CDR3 sequence: CASSPTTSADTQYF. DNA for the CDR3: TGTGCCAGCAGTCCCACGACTTCAGCAGATACGCAGTATTTT.

The chain uses TRBV23-1 and TRBJ2-7, with 9 bases identical to TRBD1. TRBV23-1 is an ORF, with its function uncertain. There are 20 residues in the CDR3. Trimming cost V 5 bases and J 2 bases; bases outside gene matches: 22. The CDR3 is CASSSTGDREYGSDPYEQYF. CDR3 in DNA: TGCGCCAGCAGTTCCACCGGGGACAGGGAGTATGGGAGCGACCCCTACGAGCAGTACTTC.

To note about this clone: Germline is not matched at one junction end, which may reflect a read error. V and J are TRBV27 and TRBJ2-7, with TRBD2 matching 9 bases. The CDR3 contains 14 residues. From germline, CDR1 is MNHEY and CDR2 SMNVEV (reference sequence). CDR3 nucleotides: TGTGCCAGCAGTGTTGGGACTAGCTCCCACGAGCAGTACTTC. It encodes CASSVGTSSHEQYF.

This clone was recorded only once. The chain is built from TRBV7-9 and TRBJ2-1; D gene uncertain. CDR3 size: 17 residues. Deletions cut 6 bases from V and 0 bases from J, with 18 bases between. Germline loops: CDR1 SEHNR, CDR2 FQNEAQ (reference sequence). For the CDR3, the DNA is TGTGCCAGCAGGGGTGAGAGGCAGCCTAGCTCCTACAATGAGCAGTTCTTC. Protein product: CASRGERQPSSYNEQFF.

The rearrangement uses TRBV15 and TRBJ1-4, with D hard to call. Deletions cut 2 bases from V and 6 bases from J, with 1 base between. This CDR3 is 11 amino acids long. From germline, CDR1 is LNHNV and CDR2 YYDKDF (reference sequence). CDR3 sequence: CATSRHEKLFF. CDR3 in DNA: TGTGCCACCAGCAGACATGAAAAACTGTTTTTT.

This chain links TRBV6-1 with TRBJ1-2, with a weak D call TRBD1 (5 bases). CDR1 MNHNS and CDR2 SASEGT come from the germline V gene. The CDR3 is made up of 12 amino acids. Trimming pared 6 bases from V and 6 bases from J, leaving 11 bases between. The CDR3, as DNA: TGTGCCAGCAGGCAGGGCGTTGATGGCTACACCTTC. It translates to CASRQGVDGYTF.

The CDR3 bases are TGTGCCAGCAGCGACGACATAAACTCCTACGAGCAGTACTTC. Translated, it gives CASSDDINSYEQYF. The chain carries TRBV13 and TRBJ2-7; no definite D call. Trimming stripped 5 bases from V and 0 bases from J, with 11 bases between. The length of the CDR3 is 14 residues. The germline gives CDR1 PRHDT, CDR2 FYEKMQ (reference sequence).

The V and J genes are TRBV10-3 and TRBJ1-1; 7 bases are shared with TRBD1. The germline gives CDR1 ENHRY, CDR2 SYGVKD. CDR3 length: 16 amino acids. After removal of 6 bases from V and 0 bases from J, the junction contained 10 bases not matched to a gene. The CDR3 sequence: CAIRGTADTLNTEAFF. CDR3 DNA: TGTGCCATCAGGGGGACAGCCGACACACTGAACACTGAAGCTTTCTTT.

The genes are TRBV10-1 and TRBJ2-5; unclear D gene. The CDR3 has 17 amino acids. The germline CDR1 and CDR2 sequences are WNHNN and SYGVQD (reference sequence). V was trimmed by 3 bases and J by 0 bases, leaving 17 bases between them. CDR3 protein: CASSEVRVSRYQETQYF. CDR3 nucleotide sequence: TGCGCCAGCAGTGAAGTAAGAGTGTCGCGGTACCAAGAGACCCAGTACTTC.

The gene calls are TRBV5-5 and TRBJ2-7; TRBD1 aligns across 9 bases. This CDR3 comprises 15 residues. Germline CDR1 reads SGHKS; CDR2 reads YYEKEE (reference sequence). After removal of 3 bases from V and 2 bases from J, the junction contained 6 bases not matched to a gene. The CDR3 loop is CASSSGTGYAYEQYF. In DNA, the CDR3 is TGTGCCAGCAGCTCAGGGACAGGGTACGCCTACGAGCAGTACTTC.

The chain couples TRBV2 to TRBJ1-2; 7 nucleotides agree with TRBD1. The CDR3 has 13 amino acids. V shed 4 bases, J shed 5 bases, and the junction held 4 bases outside the gene matches. CDR1 SNHLY and CDR2 FYNNEI come from the germline V gene. The DNA for the CDR3 is TGTGCCAGCAGTGCTGGCAGGGGGTATGGCTACACCTTC. As protein: CASSAGRGYGYTF.

This sequence joins TRBV6-1 and TRBJ2-7, with 8 bases lining up with TRBD1. Germline trimming cut 8 bases from V and 2 bases from J; bases unmatched to any gene: 5. This CDR3 is 13 amino acids long. Germline V gene lookup returns CDR1 MNHNS and CDR2 SASEGT. The CDR3 region is CASEWTGTYEQYF. The CDR3 DNA follows: TGTGCCAGCGAATGGACAGGGACCTACGAGCAGTACTTC.

This clone was seen a few times. V is TRBV7-9 and J is TRBJ1-5; the D is unclear. Germline lookup yields CDR1 SEHNR and CDR2 FQNEAQ (reference sequence). Trimming stripped 5 bases from V and 3 bases from J, with 11 bases between. This CDR3 spans 14 amino acids. The CDR3 loop is CASSPSGDNQPQHF. The CDR3 DNA reads as TGTGCCAGCAGCCCCTCCGGGGACAATCAGCCCCAGCATTTT.

The chain combines TRBV7-9 with TRBJ2-3; no definite D call. The CDR3 has 14 amino acids. Trimming took 1 base from V and 1 from J, leaving 6 bases between them. Germline CDR1 is SEHNR and CDR2 is FQNEAQ (reference sequence). The CDR3: CASSLEPGTDTQYF. CDR3 nucleotide sequence: TGTGCCAGCAGCTTAGAGCCTGGCACAGATACGCAGTATTTT.

The chain combines TRBV28 with TRBJ1-1; D is unclear. Between the trimmed V and J ends, which lost 5 bases and 3 bases, there was a span of 13 bases. Per germline, CDR1 MDHEN and CDR2 SYDVKM. The CDR3 spans 14 residues. The CDR3 DNA sequence: TGTGCCAGCAGTATGCCCGCTGAGGACACTGAAGCTTTCTTT. Translating gives CASSMPAEDTEAFF.

This sequence joins TRBV5-1 and TRBJ2-7; the D is unclear. Trimming took 4 bases from V and 4 from J, leaving 12 bases between them. Germline values: CDR1 SGHRS, CDR2 YFSETQ. The CDR3 is 13 amino acids. Here the CDR3 reads CASSPSTGYEQYF. The DNA of the CDR3 is TGCGCCAGCAGCCCCTCGACTGGATACGAGCAGTACTTC.

V usage is TRBV4-1 and J usage is TRBJ1-1, with 7 bases lining up with TRBD1. J was trimmed by 4 bases and V by 4 bases; bases with no gene match: 6. CDR1 and CDR2 from the germline V gene are MGHRA and YSYEKL. The CDR3 contains 14 residues. CDR3 in DNA: TGCGCCAGCAGCCCCACCGCAGGGGGCACTGAAGCTTTCTTT. Translated: CASSPTAGGTEAFF.

This chain uses TRBV6-1 with TRBJ1-1, with D perhaps matching TRBD1 (5 bases). V was clipped by 3 bases and J by 10 bases, with 12 bases between them. This CDR3 is built from 12 residues. Germline V gives CDR1 MNHNS, CDR2 SASEGT. This CDR3 is CASSDWGGRAFF. Here the CDR3 DNA reads TGTGCCAGCAGTGATTGGGGGGGAAGAGCTTTCTTT.

With respect to this clone: The same CDR3 is also encoded by other DNA sequences in this sample. The chain is built from TRBV18 and TRBJ1-1, with a weak D call TRBD1 (5 bases). There are 15 residues in the CDR3. The V gene lost 3 bases and the J gene lost 1 base, with 12 bases spanning the gap. The germline gives CDR1 KGHSH, CDR2 LQKENI. The CDR3 DNA is TGTGCCAGCTCACCTCCGGGACTGGAGAACACTGAAGCTTTCTTT. This sequence encodes CASSPPGLENTEAFF.

For this clone: Within the sample, other DNA sequences also encode this same CDR3. The V call is TRBV4-1, the J call TRBJ2-7, with 9 bases aligning to TRBD1. The CDR3 contains 14 residues. J was trimmed by 3 bases and V by 4 bases; bases with no gene match: 4. The V gene's germline CDR1 is MGHRA and CDR2 YSYEKL. CDR3 amino acids: CASSPGQGGYEQYF. The CDR3, as DNA: TGCGCCAGCAGCCCGGGACAGGGAGGCTACGAGCAGTACTTC.

J is TRBJ1-1 and V is TRBV27; D is unresolved. This CDR3 has 15 residues. The V gene lost 1 base and the J gene lost 2 bases, with 11 bases spanning the gap. Germline lookup yields CDR1 MNHEY and CDR2 SMNVEV (reference sequence). The CDR3 DNA reads TGTGCCAGCAGTTTATGGGCCACCCCAAACACTGAAGCTTTCTTT. This translates into CASSLWATPNTEAFF.

The chain combines TRBV15 with TRBJ2-1, with a tentative D call TRBD2 (6 bases). Trimming removed 0 bases at V and 4 bases at J, with 19 bases between. Germline V gene lookup returns CDR1 LNHNV and CDR2 YYDKDF (reference sequence). The CDR3 has 18 amino acids. DNA for the CDR3: TGTGCCACCAGCAGAGATAGGGCGACTAGGAATCCGTACAATGAGCAGTTCTTC. Amino acid sequence: CATSRDRATRNPYNEQFF.

The CDR3 protein is CACSVVAGGYNEQFF. Written as DNA, the CDR3 is TGTGCCTGCTCTGTCGTAGCGGGGGGCTACAATGAGCAGTTCTTC. V gene TRBV30 combines with J gene TRBJ2-1, with 10 positions matching TRBD2. The V gene end was trimmed by 6 bases and the J gene end by 3 bases; junction bases not matched to a gene: 8. Germline V CDR1 and CDR2: GTSNPN, SVGIG (reference sequence). The CDR3 contains 15 residues.

This clone occurred once. The V gene is TRBV4-1, the J gene TRBJ2-7; the match to TRBD1 covers 7 bases. Germline CDR1 is MGHRA and CDR2 is YSYEKL. Losses at the gene ends were 5 bases for V and 2 bases for J; bases not matched to a gene: 18. This CDR3 contains 18 residues. The CDR3 is CASSVKRPGRDSAYEQYF. The CDR3 DNA reads as TGCGCCAGCAGCGTAAAAAGGCCCGGCAGGGACAGTGCCTACGAGCAGTACTTC.

A note on this clone: Other DNA sequences from this sample encode an identical CDR3 as well. This chain connects TRBV2 to TRBJ2-1, with 7 bases matching TRBD1. After removal of 6 bases from V and 4 bases from J, the junction contained 3 bases not matched to a gene. Per germline, CDR1 SNHLY and CDR2 FYNNEI. This CDR3 comprises 13 residues. The CDR3 spells CASRETGYNEQFF. The DNA of the CDR3 is TGTGCCAGCAGGGAGACAGGGTACAATGAGCAGTTCTTC.

Regarding this clone: Other nucleotide sequences from this sample produce the same CDR3. The chain couples TRBV2 to TRBJ2-7; D may be TRBD2 (5 bases). The CDR3 length is 12 residues. Looked up from germline, CDR1 is SNHLY and CDR2 is FYNNEI. V was trimmed by 3 bases and J by 4 bases, leaving 7 bases between them. CDR3 residues: CASSEDFYEQYF. The CDR3 nucleotides read TGTGCCAGCAGTGAGGACTTTTACGAGCAGTACTTC.

In its sample, this clone was seen once. The chain is built from TRBV7-6 and TRBJ2-1, with a weak D call TRBD2 (5 bases). Trimming stripped 5 bases from V and 6 bases from J, with 23 bases between. The germline CDR1 and CDR2 sequences are SGHVS and FNYEAQ. The CDR3 has 17 residues. DNA of the CDR3: TGTGCCAGCAGCCCTAACGTCGGGGAGAGAATTGTCAATGAGCAGTTCTTC. As protein: CASSPNVGERIVNEQFF.